This entry lists 13 T cell receptor beta chains sequenced from one sample in a study of PD-1 blockade in classical Hodgkin lymphoma. The repertoire was sequenced with immunoSEQ multiplex PCR; TCRdb's copy has only in-frame clones and lacks some. In the table there are over 9,000 clones, approximately 84% of which are singletons. As to time point: newly diagnosed, previously untreated cHL patient sample. The CD8+ T cells came from thawed PBMCs through magnetic negative selection. Material for sequencing was CD8+ T cells from blood. The source is a human donor with classical Hodgkin lymphoma.

CDR3 residues: CASSLIGVGSYEQYF. As DNA, the CDR3 is TGTGCCAGCAGTCTTATTGGGGTTGGGTCCTACGAGCAGTACTTC. V gene TRBV27 combines with J gene TRBJ2-7; D unclear. V was pared by 5 bases and J by 1 base, with 15 bases between. This CDR3 is 15 amino acids long. The germline V gene encodes CDR1 MNHEY and CDR2 SMNVEV (reference sequence).

This chain links TRBV29-1 with TRBJ1-2; D is undetermined. The CDR3 has 13 residues. The V gene lost 4 bases and the J gene lost 4 bases, with 13 bases spanning the gap. Per the germline V gene, CDR1 is SQVTM and CDR2 is ANQGSEA. The CDR3 here is CSVGSGEAYGYTF. In DNA form, the CDR3 reads TGCAGCGTTGGCTCCGGGGAAGCCTATGGCTACACCTTC.

The rearrangement joins TRBV4-3 to TRBJ2-7; D remains unclear. This CDR3 contains 15 residues. The ends were cut back, 0 bases at V and 7 bases at J, with 16 bases in the middle. Germline loops: CDR1 LGHNA, CDR2 YSLEER. CDR3 coding DNA: TGCGCCAGCAGCCAAGATGACGGATCGGTGGGTGAGCAGTACTTC. As protein: CASSQDDGSVGEQYF.

This rearrangement joins TRBV6-1 to TRBJ1-4, with D possibly TRBD1 on 5 matching bases. Germline CDR1 and CDR2: MNHNS and SASEGT. The ends were cut back, 3 bases at V and 5 bases at J, with 19 bases in the middle. This CDR3 spans 17 amino acids. CDR3 sequence: CASSDYFGTRVNEKLFF. Written as DNA, the CDR3 is TGTGCCAGCAGTGACTATTTCGGGACCCGGGTAAATGAAAAACTGTTTTTT.

This rearrangement joins TRBV4-3 to TRBJ1-2; D is ambiguous. CDR1 and CDR2 from the germline V gene are LGHNA and YSLEER. CDR3 length: 14 residues. Trimming left V 3 bases short and J 4 bases short, with 12 bases between. The CDR3 region has the DNA TGCGCCAGCAGCCATATCCTACTATCCTATGGCTACACCTTC. Translation: CASSHILLSYGYTF.

A single count supports this clone. This rearrangement joins TRBV5-4 to TRBJ1-2, with TRBD1 as a possible D gene (5 bases). This CDR3 comprises 14 residues. CDR1 is SGHNT, CDR2 YYREEE, per germline (reference sequence). The V gene lost 1 base and the J gene lost 1 base, with 8 bases spanning the gap. DNA of the CDR3: TGTGCCAGCAGCTTGACAGGTTTTAACTATGGCTACACCTTC. Its protein is CASSLTGFNYGYTF. The complete variable domain, with remaining parts taken from reference TRBV5-4 and TRBJ1-2, reads ETGVTQSPTHLIKTRGQQVTLRCSSQSGHNTVSWYQQALGQGPQFIFQYYREEENGRGNFPPRFSGLQFPNYSSELNVNALELDDSALYLCASSLTGFNYGYTFGSGTRLTVV.

The chain combines TRBV9 with TRBJ1-2, with D hard to call. The V gene's germline CDR1 is SGDLS and CDR2 YYNGEE. The V gene lost 0 bases and the J gene lost 5 bases, with 11 bases spanning the gap. This CDR3 comprises 14 residues. The CDR3 DNA reads as TGTGCCAGCAGCGTAGGCGTAGGGTATTATGGCTACACCTTC. Translation: CASSVGVGYYGYTF.

In this sample, this clone turned up once. The rearrangement links TRBV18 to TRBJ1-1; the match to TRBD1 covers 8 bases. The CDR3 has 13 residues. CDR1 is KGHSH, CDR2 LQKENI, per germline. The V and J ends lost 6 bases and 2 bases, in that order; junction bases with no gene match: 2. CDR3 amino acids: CASSTGDNTEAFF. The CDR3 DNA follows: TGTGCCAGCTCGACAGGGGACAACACTGAAGCTTTCTTT.

The V call is TRBV6-4, the J call TRBJ2-1, with TRBD2 identical over 8 bases. The CDR3 loop spans 16 amino acids. Trimming at V came to 0 bases and at J to 2 bases, leaving 3 bases not matched to a gene. CDR1 MRHNA and CDR2 SNTAGT come from the germline V gene. The chain's CDR3 is CASSDSERGTYNEQFF. In DNA form, the CDR3 reads TGTGCCAGCAGTGACTCTGAGCGGGGGACCTACAATGAGCAGTTCTTC.

The CDR3 region has the DNA TGTGCCAGCAGCCCCACGGTGAATGAGCAGTTCTTC. This encodes CASSPTVNEQFF. The V gene is TRBV9, the J gene TRBJ2-1; D ambiguous. V lost 4 bases, J lost 7 bases, and 9 bases lay in between. Germline V gene data show CDR1 as SGDLS and CDR2 as YYNGEE. CDR3 size: 12 residues. Together with reference TRBV9 and TRBJ2-1, the CDR3 gives the full variable domain: DSGVTQTPKHLITATGQRVTLRCSPRSGDLSVYWYQQSLDQGLQFLIQYYNGEERAKGNILERFSAQQFPDLHSELNLSSLELGDSALYFCASSPTVNEQFFGPGTRLTVL.

This clone was seen once. The V gene is TRBV9, the J gene TRBJ2-2; 9 bases fit TRBD1. The V gene's germline CDR1 is SGDLS and CDR2 YYNGEE. This CDR3 is 18 amino acids long. V shed 3 bases and J 3 bases; nucleotides not matched to a gene: 12. The CDR3 DNA is TGTGCCAGCAGCGACCGGGACAGGGCACTAGGCGACACCGGGGAGCTGTTTTTT. Translated: CASSDRDRALGDTGELFF. The whole variable domain, remainder taken from reference TRBV9 and TRBJ2-2, is DSGVTQTPKHLITATGQRVTLRCSPRSGDLSVYWYQQSLDQGLQFLIQYYNGEERAKGNILERFSAQQFPDLHSELNLSSLELGDSALYFCASSDRDRALGDTGELFFGEGSRLTVL.

The J gene is TRBJ2-2, the V gene TRBV27; D ambiguous. The CDR3 has 14 amino acids. Trimming shortened V by 0 bases and J by 5 bases, and 7 bases separated the two germline ends. Germline CDR1 and CDR2: MNHEY and SMNVEV (reference sequence). The CDR3 spells CASSLSAPTGELFF. In nucleotides, the CDR3 is TGTGCCAGCAGTTTATCGGCCCCGACCGGGGAGCTGTTTTTT.

The J gene is TRBJ2-1, the V gene TRBV19; 11 nucleotides match TRBD2. The CDR3 totals 16 residues. V lost 1 base to trimming and J lost 7 bases; unmatched junction nucleotides: 6. Germline loops: CDR1 LNHDA, CDR2 SQIVND (reference sequence). This CDR3 reads CASSIVGLAVFNEQFF. In nucleotides, the CDR3 is TGTGCCAGTAGTATAGTGGGACTAGCGGTCTTTAATGAGCAGTTCTTC. Together with reference TRBV19 and TRBJ2-1, the CDR3 gives the full variable domain: DGGITQSPKYLFRKEGQNVTLSCEQNLNHDAMYWYRQDPGQGLRLIYYSQIVNDFQKGDIAEGYSVSREKKESFPLTVTSAQKNPTAFYLCASSIVGLAVFNEQFFGPGTRLTVL.